This passage covers 27 T cell receptor beta chains from one sample sequenced in a study of T cells in Graves' hyperthyroidism and ophthalmopathy. Researchers took RNA transcripts and amplified the TCR beta CDR3 regions from them. TCR CDR3 underwent first-round RT-PCR with the HTBI primer set. MiXCR was run by TCRdb on the multiplex PCR reads, yielding one entry per CDR3 protein. Among 330,000 or so distinct CDR3 sequences, 15% to 20% were seen once, and the ten largest hold around 15%. Source material: blood. These receptors all come from a woman aged 35 to 49 with Graves' ophthalmopathy.

This clonotype was recorded at least ten times. This chain links TRBV12-3 or TRBV12-4 with TRBJ1-1, with D possibly TRBD1 on 6 matching bases. V lost 6 bases and J 0 bases, leaving 11 bases between the germline ends. This CDR3 spans 14 amino acids. This CDR3 is CASSTGQMNTEAFF. The CDR3, as DNA: TGTGCCAGCAGCACCGGACAGATGAACACTGAAGCTTTCTTT.

The sample holds many counts of this clonotype. This sequence joins TRBV6-1 and TRBJ1-5; no reliable D call. The CDR3 is 14 amino acids. Deletions cut 8 bases from V and 5 bases from J, with 16 bases between. The germline V gene encodes CDR1 MNHNS and CDR2 SASEGT. The CDR3 region has the DNA TGTGCCAGCCGAACTTCGGGTTGGGATCAGCCCCAGCATTTT. Residues: CASRTSGWDQPQHF.

In the case of this clonotype: A read error may explain this, as a much larger clone is one base away. The chain has TRBV30 and TRBJ2-7; TRBD1 matches at 7 bases. The CDR3 spans 15 residues. Germline-derived CDR1 and CDR2 are GTSNPN and SVGIG (reference sequence). CDR3 loop: CAWSSFDRVRDEQCF. CDR3 sequence (DNA): TGTGCCTGGAGTTCCTTTGACAGGGTTAGGGACGAGCAGTGCTTC.

This clonotype was recorded at least ten times. V gene TRBV6-1 combines with J gene TRBJ1-3, with D maybe TRBD1 (6 bases). This CDR3 region has 15 residues. Trimming stripped 6 bases from V and 0 bases from J, with 12 bases between. CDR1 MNHNS and CDR2 SASEGT come from the germline V gene. CDR3 nucleotide sequence: TGTGCCAGCAGCACCGGGACATACTCTGGAAACACCATATATTTT. Translated, it gives CASSTGTYSGNTIYF.

The table lists this clonotype with many counts. The chain uses TRBV7-9 and TRBJ1-5, with 7 bases fitting TRBD1. Germline V CDR1 and CDR2: SEHNR, FQNEAQ (reference sequence). The junction had 9 bases not matched to a gene; V was cut back by 5 bases and J by 5 bases. This CDR3 comprises 15 residues. The CDR3: CASSPGGTAHQPQHF. The CDR3 DNA reads TGTGCCAGCAGCCCAGGAGGGACAGCGCATCAGCCCCAGCATTTT.

Many counts were recorded for this clonotype. The rearrangement uses TRBV11-3 and TRBJ2-3; D remains unclear. The CDR3 contains 13 residues. Deletions cut 3 bases from V and 0 bases from J, with 4 bases between. From germline, CDR1 is SGHNT and CDR2 YENEEA. CDR3 coding DNA: TGTGCCAGCAGCTTTTTCAGCACAGATACGCAGTATTTT. Residues: CASSFFSTDTQYF.

This clonotype was picked up many times. The DNA for the CDR3 is TGTGCCACCAGCGGCAGCCACACTGAAGCTTTCTTT. It codes for CATSGSHTEAFF. The chain carries TRBV15 and TRBJ1-1; D is ambiguous. Deletions cut 5 bases from V and 3 bases from J, with 7 bases between. Germline V gene sequence: CDR1 LNHNV, CDR2 YYDKDF (reference sequence). The CDR3 has 12 residues.

There are many counts of this clonotype. This chain links TRBV4-3 with TRBJ1-2; D unclear. The germline V gene has CDR1 LGHNA and CDR2 YSLEER. The CDR3 runs to 15 residues. The germline V and J ends were trimmed by 1 base and 2 bases, with 11 bases remaining between them. The CDR3 region is CASSQVRAVNYGYTF. The CDR3, as DNA: TGCGCCAGCAGCCAAGTAAGAGCGGTCAACTATGGCTACACCTTC.

This clonotype occurred many times. The chain couples TRBV6-5 to TRBJ1-1, with 7 bases matching TRBD1. Trimming took 6 bases from V and 4 from J; bases not matched to a gene: 14. This CDR3 is built from 16 residues. Per germline, CDR1 MNHEY and CDR2 SVGAGI. The CDR3 DNA is TGTGCCAGCAGCCCCCCGACAGGGTATCGTTTCACTGAAGCTTTCTTT. Residues: CASSPPTGYRFTEAFF.

The chain employs TRBV19 and TRBJ2-7, with TRBD1 matching 9 bases. Germline V lookup: CDR1 LNHDA, CDR2 SQIVND (reference sequence). With V trimmed by 5 bases and J by 4 bases, 9 bases remained unmatched. This CDR3 has 15 amino acids. As DNA, the CDR3 is TGTGCCAGTAGTGGCTCCGGGACAGGGTTTTACGAGCAGTACTTC. As protein: CASSGSGTGFYEQYF.

This clonotype showed up many times. The rearrangement links TRBV18 to TRBJ1-4, with TRBD1 matching over 9 bases. The ends lost 4 bases at V and 8 bases at J; junction bases unmatched: 2. Germline CDR1 is KGHSH and CDR2 is LQKENI. The CDR3 spans 13 residues. This chain's CDR3 is CASSRDRDEKLFF. The CDR3 DNA sequence: TGTGCCAGCTCACGGGACAGGGACGAAAAACTGTTTTTT.

The chain uses TRBV6-1 and TRBJ2-5, with 8 nucleotides matching TRBD1. This CDR3 spans 14 amino acids. From germline, CDR1 is MNHNS and CDR2 SASEGT. Trimming removed 5 bases from V and 5 bases from J; junction bases left unmatched: 7. Written as DNA, the CDR3 is TGTGCCAGCAGTCTGGACAGGGTCGGGGAGACCCAGTACTTC. It specifies CASSLDRVGETQYF.

This clonotype was recorded at least ten times. J is TRBJ1-1 and V is TRBV27, with D hard to call. CDR1 and CDR2 (germline): MNHEY, SMNVEV (reference sequence). The CDR3 consists of 13 residues. The ends were cut back, 5 bases at V and 6 bases at J, with 13 bases in the middle. The CDR3 spells CASSPPGRAEAFF. In DNA, the CDR3 is TGTGCCAGCAGTCCCCCCGGTCGCGCTGAAGCTTTCTTT.

This clonotype was seen repeatedly, ten times or more. Given a much more abundant clone one base away, this may be a read error. The V call is TRBV6-5, the J call TRBJ1-1; TRBD1 matches 7 bases. Germline-derived CDR1 and CDR2 are MNHEY and SVGAGI. This CDR3 has 14 residues. The V and J ends lost 4 bases and 7 bases, in that order; junction bases with no gene match: 9. For the CDR3, the DNA is TGTGCCAGCAGTTTAATCAGACAGGGCAATGAAGCTTTCTTT. Translated: CASSLIRQGNEAFF.

About this clonotype: An end of the junction does not agree with germline; a read error may underlie this. This sequence joins TRBV2 and TRBJ1-1; D is possibly TRBD1 (5 bases). There are 10 residues in the CDR3. Per the germline V gene, CDR1 is SNHLY and CDR2 is FYNNEI. The DNA for the CDR3 is TGTGACAGCATGGGGACTGAAGCTTCCTTT. Translation: CDSMGTEASF. The whole variable domain, remainder taken from reference TRBV2 and TRBJ1-1, is EPEVTQTPSHQVTQMGQEVILRCVPISNHLYFYWYRQILGQKVEFLVSFYNNEISEKSEIFDDQFSVERPDGSNFTLKIRSTKLEDSAMYFCDSMGTEASFGQGTRLTVV.

The DNA for the CDR3 is TGTGCCAGCAGTGAAACAACAGGGGGCTCCTACGAGCAGTACTTC. This sequence encodes CASSETTGGSYEQYF. The chain combines TRBV6-1 with TRBJ2-7; 8 nucleotides match TRBD1. The CDR3 runs to 15 residues. J was trimmed by 0 bases and V by 2 bases; bases with no gene match: 3. CDR1 and CDR2 (germline): MNHNS, SASEGT.

This clonotype occurred many times. V and J are TRBV27 and TRBJ1-2; TRBD1 matches 8 bases. The ends lost 5 bases at V and 5 bases at J; junction bases unmatched: 7. The CDR3 runs to 14 residues. Germline assignment: CDR1 MNHEY and CDR2 SMNVEV (reference sequence). The CDR3 here is CASSPQGALYGYTF. The CDR3 nucleotides are TGTGCCAGCAGTCCTCAGGGGGCGCTATATGGCTACACCTTC.

This clonotype was recorded at least ten times. The chain recombines TRBV7-2 with TRBJ1-5; 9 bases are a match to TRBD1. J gave up 4 bases and V 0 bases, and 7 bases lay outside the gene matches. The CDR3 length is 17 residues. Per the germline V gene, CDR1 is SGHTA and CDR2 is FQGNSA. The DNA of the CDR3 is TGTGCCAGCAGCTTAGCGAAGGGTGGGACAGGGAATCAGCCCCAGCATTTT. Protein: CASSLAKGGTGNQPQHF.

This clonotype appeared many times. The chain uses TRBV27 and TRBJ1-2; possible D gene TRBD1, 5 bases. Per the germline V gene, CDR1 is MNHEY and CDR2 is SMNVEV (reference sequence). V shed 5 bases and J shed 6 bases, with 7 bases lying between them. CDR3 length equals 11 residues. Here the CDR3 reads CASSGGHGYTF. The CDR3 region has the DNA TGTGCCAGCAGTGGGGGACATGGCTACACCTTC.

The gene calls are TRBV28 and TRBJ2-5, with 9 bases that match TRBD2. Looked up from germline, CDR1 is MDHEN and CDR2 is SYDVKM. V was pared by 8 bases and J by 2 bases, with 9 bases of the junction left unmatched. The CDR3 has 15 residues. As DNA, the CDR3 is TGTGCCAGCGCGAGCGGGGGGCTTGGGCAAGAGACCCAGTACTTC. It is translated as CASASGGLGQETQYF. Combining the CDR3 with reference TRBV28 and TRBJ2-5 gives the whole variable domain DVKVTQSSRYLVKRTGEKVFLECVQDMDHENMFWYRQDPGLGLRLIYFSYDVKMKEKGDIPEGYSVSREKKERFSLILESASTNQTSMYLCASASGGLGQETQYFGPGTRLLVL.

This clonotype occurred a few times. The chain carries TRBV27 and TRBJ1-2, with a tentative D call TRBD1 (6 bases). V gave up 0 bases and J gave up 8 bases, with 13 bases separating them. The germline CDR1 and CDR2 sequences are MNHEY and SMNVEV (reference sequence). The CDR3 has 14 residues. The CDR3: CASSLSYRVGGYTF. Here the CDR3 DNA reads TGTGCCAGCAGTTTATCCTACAGGGTAGGAGGCTACACCTTC.

Concerning this clonotype: With a much larger clone just one base away, this may be a read error. The CDR3 carries no conserved terminal phenylalanine or tryptophan, so it likely arises from a read error. The gene calls are TRBV27 and TRBJ1-1; D is undetermined. Germline CDR1 is MNHEY and CDR2 is SMNVEV (reference sequence). Trimming took off 6 bases at V and 0 bases at J, with 11 bases between the two ends. The CDR3 extends over 14 amino acids. DNA for the CDR3: TGTGCCAGCAGGGATTGGCCTATGAACACTGAAGCTTTCATT. It encodes CASRDWPMNTEAFI.

This clonotype was observed many times. The chain uses TRBV28 and TRBJ2-7; D ambiguous. The CDR3 sequence is 13 residues long. The V end lost 5 bases, the J end lost 4 bases, and 12 bases lay between the germline ends. Germline V gene data show CDR1 as MDHEN and CDR2 as SYDVKM. CDR3 nucleotides: TGTGCCAGCAGTGTACCGGACCATTACGAGCAGTACTTC. Translated: CASSVPDHYEQYF.

This clonotype was counted ten times or more. The chain uses TRBV6-1 and TRBJ2-7, with 10 bases aligning to TRBD1. After removal of 2 bases from V and 12 bases from J, the junction contained 16 bases not matched to a gene. The V gene's germline CDR1 is MNHNS and CDR2 SASEGT. This CDR3 region has 16 residues. CDR3 sequence: CASSETTAGTGEPAYF. In DNA form, the CDR3 reads TGTGCCAGCAGTGAAACCACCGCCGGGACAGGGGAACCCGCGTACTTC.

About this clonotype: This may come from a read error, since a much larger clone is one base off. The CDR3 end shows no conserved phenylalanine or tryptophan, and so a read error is likely. V gene TRBV7-9 combines with J gene TRBJ1-5, with D unclear. Trimming stripped 5 bases from V and 3 bases from J, with 8 bases between. The CDR3 is 13 amino acids. Germline V lookup: CDR1 SEHNR, CDR2 FQNEAQ (reference sequence). The CDR3: CASSLQINQPQHL. DNA for the CDR3: TGTGCCAGCAGCCTCCAGATCAATCAGCCCCAGCATCTT.

This clonotype was picked up many times. The CDR3 sequence: CASNPKGANSGNTIYF. CDR3 sequence (DNA): TGTGCCAGCAATCCAAAGGGGGCCAACTCTGGAAACACCATATATTTT. The gene calls are TRBV6-1 and TRBJ1-3, with TRBD1 matching over 7 bases. J was trimmed by 0 bases and V by 7 bases; bases with no gene match: 9. Germline V gene lookup returns CDR1 MNHNS and CDR2 SASEGT. This CDR3 has 16 amino acids.

This clonotype was counted ten times or more. This chain joins TRBV5-1 and TRBJ1-1; maybe TRBD1 (6 bases). The germline V gene encodes CDR1 SGHRS and CDR2 YFSETQ. The CDR3 is made up of 16 amino acids. Trimming cost V 0 bases and J 3 bases, with 15 bases left between them. The CDR3 DNA sequence: TGCGCCAGCAGCTTGGTTTTATCAGGGGTAGACACTGAAGCTTTCTTT. Protein: CASSLVLSGVDTEAFF.